This section outlines one T cell receptor (beta chain) sequence together with its context. Its antigen remains unknown. TCRdb re-called the 5' RACE reads with MiXCR, one entry per CDR3 protein. This sample has fewer than 600,000 distinct CDR3 sequences, with less than 25% found just once. This sample stems from a study of T-cell memory formation after mild COVID-19. Overall study context: The study found TCR clusters largely donor specific. The study, taken as a whole, reports: Prior to infection, memory already included some responding clones, suggesting cross-reactive memory joined. Day 15 to 85 contracting clones showed balanced CD4/CD8; day 15 to 37 expanders favored CD4+. SARS-CoV-2 specificity was not confirmed for second-wave clones peaking on day 37.

Sequencing input: PBMCs or a T cell subset sorted from them (not recorded which). The receptor comes from an adult woman who had mild COVID-19 (a few samples of this study predate the infection). Cell type and time point are not known.

The CDR3 sequence is CASSYWGSPQHF. Here the CDR3 DNA reads TGTGCCAGCAGTTACTGGGGAAGCCCCCAGCATTTT. J is TRBJ1-5 and V is TRBV6-2 or TRBV6-3; D ambiguous. The CDR3 has 12 amino acids. Trimming shortened V by 1 base and J by 10 bases, and 8 bases separated the two germline ends. Germline loops: CDR1 MNHEY, CDR2 SVGEGT.